Each of the 28 T cell receptor beta chains below was sequenced from the same sample in a study of blood T cell repertoires in COVID-19. The assay was immunoSEQ multiplex PCR, and TCRdb's table has in-frame clones only and misses some. The sample has 150,000 to 200,000 clones, 84% seen once. The sequenced material came from PBMCs or T cells enriched from blood (not recorded which). The source of these receptors is a man aged 50 to 59 who had recovered from COVID-19.

Turning to this clone: Other nucleotide sequences in the sample specify the same CDR3. This sequence joins TRBV24-1 and TRBJ2-2, with 7 bases lining up with TRBD1. The J segment lost 4 bases and the V segment lost 0 bases, leaving 1 base of the junction unmatched. This CDR3 contains 15 residues. From germline, CDR1 is KGHDR and CDR2 SFDVKD. In DNA, the CDR3 is TGTGCCACCAGTGATTTGGCAGGGGGCACCGGGGAGCTGTTTTTT. Residues: CATSDLAGGTGELFF.

The chain couples TRBV2 to TRBJ1-2; D might be TRBD1 (5 bases). Germline V CDR1 and CDR2: SNHLY, FYNNEI. V was cut by 1 base and J by 0 bases, with 6 bases left in between. There are 14 residues in the CDR3. The CDR3 sequence is CASSEDRTNYGYTF. The CDR3, as DNA: TGTGCCAGCAGTGAAGACAGGACTAACTATGGCTACACCTTC.

This CDR3 reads CASSFGDRGLNYGYTF. Here the CDR3 DNA reads TGCGCCAGCAGCTTTGGGGACAGAGGATTAAACTATGGCTACACCTTC. V is TRBV5-1 and J is TRBJ1-2, with 7 bases that match TRBD1. The trim removed 2 bases at V and 2 bases at J, leaving 9 bases unmatched. Per germline, CDR1 SGHRS and CDR2 YFSETQ. This CDR3 comprises 16 residues.

The V and J genes are TRBV12-3 or TRBV12-4 and TRBJ2-5; D is undetermined. The CDR3 is made up of 13 amino acids. V was clipped by 2 bases and J by 7 bases, with 11 bases between them. The CDR3 here is CASSLNGLRTQYF. The CDR3 DNA reads as TGTGCCAGCAGTTTAAACGGTTTGAGGACCCAGTACTTC.

J is TRBJ1-1 and V is TRBV12-5; D remains unclear. Germline V gives CDR1 LGHNT, CDR2 FRNRAP. Trimming took 4 bases from V and 4 from J, leaving 13 bases between them. The CDR3 covers 14 residues. The CDR3 loop is CASGSWTGITEAFF. In nucleotides, the CDR3 is TGTGCTAGTGGTTCCTGGACGGGGATCACTGAAGCTTTCTTT.

The CDR3 DNA is TGTGCCAGTAGGGAAAGAAGACAGGGGGTAACTGAAGCTTTCTTT. Amino acids: CASRERRQGVTEAFF. The chain is built from TRBV19 and TRBJ1-1; 9 bases match TRBD1. Germline V lookup: CDR1 LNHDA, CDR2 SQIVND (reference sequence). The CDR3 runs to 15 residues. Losses at the gene ends were 6 bases for V and 5 bases for J; bases not matched to a gene: 10.

The V gene is TRBV6-5, the J gene TRBJ2-7; D possibly corresponds to TRBD2 (6 bases). Trimming cost V 3 bases and J 0 bases, with 12 bases left between them. The CDR3 sequence is 15 residues long. Germline lookup yields CDR1 MNHEY and CDR2 SVGAGI. The CDR3 loop reads CASSYGRGYSYEQYF. Written as DNA, the CDR3 is TGTGCCAGCAGTTATGGTCGGGGGTACTCCTACGAGCAGTACTTC.

This clone was seen only a few times. The chain combines TRBV27 with TRBJ1-6; 7 bases agree with TRBD1. Germline V gene sequence: CDR1 MNHEY, CDR2 SMNVEV (reference sequence). CDR3 length: 14 amino acids. V lost 5 bases and J lost 10; bases outside the gene matches: 8. The CDR3 bases are TGTGCCAGCAGTATGACAGGGATCAGCTCACCCCTCCACTTT. Protein sequence: CASSMTGISSPLHF.

The V gene is TRBV18, the J gene TRBJ1-6; TRBD1 matches 7 bases. The CDR3 length is 15 residues. V was clipped by 2 bases and J by 4 bases; unmatched bases: 2. CDR1 is KGHSH and CDR2 is LQKENI in the germline V gene. The CDR3 loop is CASSPGDRYNSPLHF. The CDR3 DNA is TGTGCCAGCTCACCAGGGGACAGATATAATTCACCCCTCCACTTT.

The rearrangement uses TRBV5-1 and TRBJ2-7, with TRBD1 matching 7 bases. Germline values: CDR1 SGHRS, CDR2 YFSETQ. J was trimmed by 3 bases and V by 5 bases; bases with no gene match: 8. The CDR3 extends over 14 amino acids. The DNA for the CDR3 is TGCGCCAGCAGGCCAGGGGGAAATAACTACGAGCAGTACTTC. Amino acid sequence: CASRPGGNNYEQYF.

This clone was picked up one time. The V call is TRBV11-2, the J call TRBJ1-4, with unresolved D. The CDR3 is 14 amino acids. Germline values: CDR1 SGHAT, CDR2 FQNNGV. V dropped 1 base and J dropped 5 bases, with 8 bases sitting between them. CDR3 DNA: TGTGCCAGCAGCTTAGCGACGGGAAATGAAAAACTGTTTTTT. This translates into CASSLATGNEKLFF.

V gene TRBV28 combines with J gene TRBJ1-1; D remains unclear. Deletions cut 4 bases from V and 4 bases from J, with 10 bases between. Germline V lookup: CDR1 MDHEN, CDR2 SYDVKM. The CDR3 is made up of 13 amino acids. This CDR3 is CASSSQRFTEAFF. CDR3 nucleotide sequence: TGTGCCAGCAGTTCACAGAGATTCACTGAAGCTTTCTTT.

The chain has TRBV6-6 and TRBJ1-5, with a possible D match to TRBD1 (5 bases). This CDR3 contains 14 residues. Germline V gene sequence: CDR1 MNHNY, CDR2 SVGAGI (reference sequence). V gave up 0 bases and J gave up 6 bases, with 9 bases separating them. CDR3 amino acids: CASSYSVGGQPQHF. The DNA of the CDR3 is TGTGCCAGCAGTTACTCTGTCGGGGGTCAGCCCCAGCATTTT.

The chain is built from TRBV5-1 and TRBJ1-3; D remains ambiguous. Trimming pared 3 bases from V and 1 base from J, leaving 8 bases between. The germline CDR1 and CDR2 sequences are SGHRS and YFSETQ. The CDR3 runs 14 residues. The CDR3 loop is CASSSVTSGNTIYF. In DNA form, the CDR3 reads TGCGCCAGCAGCTCAGTCACATCTGGAAACACCATATATTTT.

This clone was found a few times. The chain joins TRBV29-1 to TRBJ1-1, with 7 bases identical to TRBD1. Germline-derived CDR1 and CDR2 are SQVTM and ANQGSEA. The CDR3 is made up of 13 amino acids. Trimming at V came to 4 bases and at J to 7 bases, leaving 9 bases not matched to a gene. DNA of the CDR3: TGCAGCGTTGCCGGACAGGCGACAAATGAAGCTTTCTTT. This encodes CSVAGQATNEAFF.

The chain carries TRBV6-5 and TRBJ1-5, with 9 bases aligning to TRBD1. Germline V gene data show CDR1 as MNHEY and CDR2 as SVGAGI. V lost 6 bases, J lost 6 bases, and 9 bases stayed unmatched. The CDR3 spans 15 residues. CDR3 region: CASRHDRGESQPQHF. The DNA of the CDR3 is TGTGCCAGCAGACACGACAGGGGGGAATCTCAGCCCCAGCATTTT.

The rearrangement links TRBV6-5 to TRBJ1-1; 7 bases match TRBD1. The germline CDR1 and CDR2 sequences are MNHEY and SVGAGI. This CDR3 has 14 amino acids. Germline trimming cut 9 bases from V and 1 base from J; bases unmatched to any gene: 8. CDR3 amino acids: CASPDRVANTEAFF. In DNA, the CDR3 is TGTGCCAGTCCTGACAGGGTAGCGAACACTGAAGCTTTCTTT.

The gene calls are TRBV10-3 and TRBJ1-6; TRBD1 matches 10 bases. This CDR3 spans 16 amino acids. V lost 0 bases, J lost 6 bases, and 2 bases stayed unmatched. Germline CDR1 and CDR2: ENHRY and SYGVKD. CDR3: CAISESGQGGNSPLHF. The CDR3, as DNA: TGTGCCATCAGTGAGTCCGGACAGGGGGGTAATTCACCCCTCCACTTT.

The chain links TRBV29-1 to TRBJ1-2; no clear D gene. The germline V gene has CDR1 SQVTM and CDR2 ANQGSEA. The length of the CDR3 is 17 residues. Trimming shortened V by 3 bases and J by 0 bases, and 20 bases separated the two germline ends. Here the CDR3 DNA reads TGCAGCGTTGACTCCGTAGGCGGCCCCGAAGCTAACTATGGCTACACCTTC. It yields the protein CSVDSVGGPEANYGYTF.

The CDR3 nucleotides read TGTGCCAGCAGTGAAGGGTCGCTCGGGGGGGAGACCCAGTACTTC. It specifies CASSEGSLGGETQYF. The chain employs TRBV6-1 and TRBJ2-5, with 7 bases identical to TRBD2. The V gene end was trimmed by 1 base and the J gene end by 5 bases; junction bases not matched to a gene: 7. This CDR3 spans 15 amino acids. The germline gives CDR1 MNHNS, CDR2 SASEGT.

The chain couples TRBV5-1 to TRBJ1-5, with unresolved D. The CDR3 length is 14 residues. The V and J ends lost 2 bases and 6 bases respectively, with 12 bases between them. Germline V lookup: CDR1 SGHRS, CDR2 YFSETQ. The CDR3 DNA reads TGCGCCAGCAGCTTCGAGGGTGTGGGTCAGCCCCAGCATTTT. Translated: CASSFEGVGQPQHF.

This chain uses TRBV14 with TRBJ2-3, with D possibly matching TRBD2 (7 bases). The CDR3 spans 15 residues. CDR1 and CDR2 (germline): SGHDN, FVKESK. Trimming took off 1 base at V and 5 bases at J, with 13 bases between the two ends. The CDR3 region is CASSQVSGGLDTQYF. The CDR3 nucleotides are TGTGCCAGCAGCCAAGTCTCGGGGGGCTTAGATACGCAGTATTTT.

The CDR3 nucleotides read TGTGCCAGCTCACAGGGGGCTCCTAGTGGCTACACCTTC. Encoded protein: CASSQGAPSGYTF. The genes are TRBV28 and TRBJ1-2, with 9 bases aligning to TRBD1. The CDR3 is 13 residues long. The V gene end was trimmed by 8 bases and the J gene end by 7 bases; junction bases not matched to a gene: 8. Per germline, CDR1 MDHEN and CDR2 SYDVKM.

This clone turned up a few times. This chain's CDR3 is CASSFIGGSYNEQFF. In nucleotides, the CDR3 is TGTGCCAGCAGCTTCATAGGGGGCTCCTACAATGAGCAGTTCTTC. The chain is built from TRBV7-2 and TRBJ2-1, with TRBD1 as a possible D gene (6 bases). The V gene lost 3 bases and the J gene lost 0 bases, with 9 bases spanning the gap. The CDR3 spans 15 residues. From germline, CDR1 is SGHTA and CDR2 FQGNSA.

The V gene is TRBV5-4, the J gene TRBJ2-7, with TRBD2 as a possible D gene (5 bases). The V gene's germline CDR1 is SGHNT and CDR2 YYREEE (reference sequence). The V and J ends lost 0 bases and 1 base respectively, with 8 bases between them. The CDR3 contains 14 residues. The CDR3 DNA is TGTGCCAGCAGCTTGGACGGGGTGTCCTACGAGCAGTACTTC. It codes for CASSLDGVSYEQYF.

This chain joins TRBV6-5 and TRBJ1-1; D not resolved. Germline-derived CDR1 and CDR2 are MNHEY and SVGAGI. This CDR3 comprises 12 residues. The V end was cut by 2 bases, the J end by 11 bases, with 12 bases between. The CDR3 spells CASSYRPDYAFF. Here the CDR3 DNA reads TGTGCCAGCAGTTACCGCCCCGACTATGCTTTCTTT.

The chain is built from TRBV9 and TRBJ1-1, with 10 positions matching TRBD1. Germline V CDR1 and CDR2: SGDLS, YYNGEE. The CDR3 runs 15 residues. The V gene end was trimmed by 4 bases and the J gene end by 5 bases; junction bases not matched to a gene: 8. The CDR3 DNA reads as TGTGCCAGCAGCCTTCGGACAGGGGGTGTTACTGAAGCTTTCTTT. Residues: CASSLRTGGVTEAFF.

The chain employs TRBV10-3 and TRBJ1-5; D unclear. Germline V lookup: CDR1 ENHRY, CDR2 SYGVKD. Trimming took 4 bases from V and 1 from J, leaving 5 bases between them. CDR3 length: 13 residues. CDR3 in DNA: TGTGCCATCAGTGCCGTGAGCAATCAGCCCCAGCATTTT. Translated: CAISAVSNQPQHF.